What follows are 4 T cell receptor beta chains derived from one specimen sequenced in a study of blood T cell repertoires in COVID-19. The table came from immunoSEQ multiplex PCR; TCRdb's copy has only in-frame clones and leaves some out. The data show more than 350,000 clones, with over 75% seen just once and 1.4% held by the top ten. The sample comprised PBMCs or T cells enriched from blood (not recorded which). The receptors here all came from a young woman who had been exposed to COVID-19.

For this clone: Other DNA sequences in the sample encode the same CDR3. V usage is TRBV5-6 and J usage is TRBJ2-7; no clear D. Germline-derived CDR1 and CDR2 are SGHDT and YYEEEE. This CDR3 spans 11 amino acids. The V end was cut by 3 bases, the J end by 3 bases, with 4 bases between. CDR3 in amino acids: CASSSIYEQYF. DNA of the CDR3: TGTGCCAGCAGCTCTATCTACGAGCAGTACTTC.

The chain is built from TRBV3-1 (or the pseudogene TRBV3-2) and TRBJ1-2; D is possibly TRBD1 (5 bases). CDR3 length equals 17 residues. Trimming cost V 0 bases and J 4 bases, with 18 bases left between them. Germline V gives CDR1 LGHDT, CDR2 YNNKEL (reference sequence). CDR3 bases: TGTGCCAGCAGCCAAGATCCAGGGACTGCCTTGATCTATGGCTACACCTTC. This sequence encodes CASSQDPGTALIYGYTF.

The chain couples TRBV28 to TRBJ1-6; 9 nucleotides line up with TRBD1. Germline trimming cut 1 base from V and 13 bases from J; bases unmatched to any gene: 8. Per the germline V gene, CDR1 is MDHEN and CDR2 is SYDVKM. This CDR3 has 15 amino acids. The CDR3 nucleotides read TGTGCCAGCAGTTTATTGGCAGGGACAGGGACCCCCCTCCACTTT. Translated: CASSLLAGTGTPLHF.

To note about this clone: Other DNA sequences of this sample code for an identical CDR3. The CDR3 here is CASSPTGDQPQHF. CDR3 bases: TGTGCCAGCTCACCAACGGGGGATCAGCCCCAGCATTTT. J is TRBJ1-5 and V is TRBV18; possible D gene TRBD1, 5 bases. Trimming cost V 2 bases and J 5 bases, with 7 bases left between them. This CDR3 region has 13 residues. Germline CDR1 and CDR2: KGHSH and LQKENI. Full variable domain (missing parts from reference TRBV18 and TRBJ1-5): NAGVMQNPRHLVRRRGQEARLRCSPMKGHSHVYWYRQLPEEGLKFMVYLQKENIIDESGMPKERFSAEFPKEGPSILRIQQVVRGDSAAYFCASSPTGDQPQHFGDGTRLSIL.